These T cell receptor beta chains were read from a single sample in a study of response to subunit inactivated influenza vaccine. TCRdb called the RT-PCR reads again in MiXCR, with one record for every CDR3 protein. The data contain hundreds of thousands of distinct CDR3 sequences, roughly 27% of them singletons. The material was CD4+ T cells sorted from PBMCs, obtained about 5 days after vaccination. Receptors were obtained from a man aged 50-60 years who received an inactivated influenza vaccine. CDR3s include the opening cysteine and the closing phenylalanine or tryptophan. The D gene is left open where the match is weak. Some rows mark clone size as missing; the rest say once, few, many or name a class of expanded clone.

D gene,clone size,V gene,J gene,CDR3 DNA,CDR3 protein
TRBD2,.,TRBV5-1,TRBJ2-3,TGCGCCAGCAGCTTTACTAGCGGGGGGAACACAGATACGCAGTATTTT,CASSFTSGGNTDTQYF
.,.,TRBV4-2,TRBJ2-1,TGTGCCAGCAGCACTCAGCGGGTTGCCTACAATGAGCAGTTCTTC,CASSTQRVAYNEQFF
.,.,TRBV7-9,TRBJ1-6,TGTGCCAGCTCACGGGCTGCAGGGACGGGCTCACCCCTCCACTTT,CASSRAAGTGSPLHF
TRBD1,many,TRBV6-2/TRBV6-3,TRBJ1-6,TGTGCCAGCATCCAAAGGACAGGTTTTGGTTCACCCCTCCACTTT,CASIQRTGFGSPLHF
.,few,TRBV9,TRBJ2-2,TGTGCCAGCAGCTTTGGAAGGAGGAACACCGGGGAGCTGTTTTTT,CASSFGRRNTGELFF
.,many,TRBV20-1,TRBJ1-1,TGCAGTGCTCACAAGGTGGGACGCCGGAACACTGAAGCTTTCTTT,CSAHKVGRRNTEAFF
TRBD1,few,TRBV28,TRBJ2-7,TGTGCCAGCAGGGGACAGAGCTACGAGCAGTACTTC,CASRGQSYEQYF
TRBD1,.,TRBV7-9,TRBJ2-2,TGTGCCAGCAGCTTCTGGACAGGGAGGACCGGGGAGCTGTTTTTT,CASSFWTGRTGELFF
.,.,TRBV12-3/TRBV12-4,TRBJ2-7,TGTGCCAGCAGTTTTAAAGAAAGGCAGTACTTC,CASSFKERQYF
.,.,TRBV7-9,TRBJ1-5,TGTGCCAGCAGCTTAGTTCCGGATCAGCCCCAGCATTTT,CASSLVPDQPQHF
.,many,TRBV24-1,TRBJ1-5,TGTGCCACCAGTGATTTGGATAGCAATCAGCCCCAGCATTTT,CATSDLDSNQPQHF
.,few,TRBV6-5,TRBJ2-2,TGTGCCAGCAGTTACTCGACAGCGGCCACCGGGGAGCTGTTTTTT,CASSYSTAATGELFF
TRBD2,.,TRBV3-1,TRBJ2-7,TGTGCCAGCAGCCAAGTGGGAGGGACGGGCGAGCAGTACTTC,CASSQVGGTGEQYF
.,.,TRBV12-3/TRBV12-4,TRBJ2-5,TGTGCCAGCAGTTTTATCAGGGGACGGGAGACCCAGTACTTC,CASSFIRGRETQYF
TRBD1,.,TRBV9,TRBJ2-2,TGTGCCAGCAGCATAGGACAGGGGAGGCACGGGGAGCTGTTTTTT,CASSIGQGRHGELFF
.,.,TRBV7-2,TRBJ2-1,TGTGCCAGCAGCCCCACCTTGGCAGATGGGAAGCAGTTCTTC,CASSPTLADGKQFF
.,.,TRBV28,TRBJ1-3,TGTGCCAGCAGGGAGCAGGGAATTTACTCTGGAAACACCATATATTTT,CASREQGIYSGNTIYF
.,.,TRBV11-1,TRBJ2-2,TGTGCCAGCAGCTTTGCCCCCAAAGGAGGCGGGGAGCTGTTTTTT,CASSFAPKGGGELFF
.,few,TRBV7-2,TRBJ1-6,TGTGCCAGCAGCTTAGGACAGGCTGGAAATTCATCACCCCTCCACTTT,CASSLGQAGNSSPLHF
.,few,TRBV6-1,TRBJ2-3,TGTGCCAGCAAAGATTTGACAGGAGCAGATACGCAGTATTTT,CASKDLTGADTQYF
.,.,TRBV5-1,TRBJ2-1,TGCGCCAGCAAGATAGGGTCTGAGCAGTTCTTC,CASKIGSEQFF
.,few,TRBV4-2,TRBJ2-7,TGTGCCAGCAGCCAAGATTACACCTACGAGCAGTACTTC,CASSQDYTYEQYF
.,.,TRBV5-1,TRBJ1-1,TGCGCCAGCAGCCCTGCCGGGTTGGACACTGAAGCTTTCTTT,CASSPAGLDTEAFF
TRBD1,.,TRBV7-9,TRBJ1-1,TGTGCCAGCAGCTCTAGACAGGGTTGGACTGAAGCTTTCTTT,CASSSRQGWTEAFF
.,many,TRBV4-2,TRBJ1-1,TGTGCCAGCAGCCAAGAAGCAGGGTACGTTGAAGCTTTCTTT,CASSQEAGYVEAFF
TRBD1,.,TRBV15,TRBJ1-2,TGTGCCACCAGCAGGAGGGGGCCCTATGGCTACACCTTC,CATSRRGPYGYTF
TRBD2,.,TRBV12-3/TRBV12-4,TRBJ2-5,TGTGCCAGCAGTCCCCTGGGGGCGGGGGGCCCTCGATGGAACTTC,CASSPLGAGGPRWNF
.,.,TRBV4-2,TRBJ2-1,TGTGCCAGCAGCCAAGATGGTGGCACGGGACGAAATGAGCAGTTCTTC,CASSQDGGTGRNEQFF
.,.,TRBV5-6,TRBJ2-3,TGTGCCAGCAGCTTGGAAGGATGGGGCACAGATACGCAGTATTTT,CASSLEGWGTDTQYF
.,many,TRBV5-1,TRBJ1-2,TGCGCCAGCAGTTCTGGGGAGGACAACTATGGCTACACCTTC,CASSSGEDNYGYTF
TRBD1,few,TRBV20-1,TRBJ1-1,TGCAGTGCGCGGGGACAGCCCCTCCCTGAAGCTTTCTTT,CSARGQPLPEAFF
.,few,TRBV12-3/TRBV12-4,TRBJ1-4,TGTGCCAGCAGTTTAGGGGGACTGTCTTGGAGTGGAAAACTGTTTTTT,CASSLGGLSWSGKLFF
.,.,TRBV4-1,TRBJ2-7,TGCGCCAGCAGCCAACTCCTGGGGGCTAGCGGTCCCTACGAGCAGTACTTC,CASSQLLGASGPYEQYF
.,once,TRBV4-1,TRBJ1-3,TGCGCCAGCAGCCAAGATTCGGACCGAACCTCTGGAAACACCATATATTTT,CASSQDSDRTSGNTIYF
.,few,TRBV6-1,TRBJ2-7,TGTGCCAGCACTCCGTGGGGCCGGAGCTCCTACGAGCAGTACTTC,CASTPWGRSSYEQYF
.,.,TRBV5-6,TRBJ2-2,TGTGCCAGCAGGATCGACAGGCAATCCACCGGGGAGCTGTTTTTT,CASRIDRQSTGELFF
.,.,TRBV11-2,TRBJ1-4,TGTGCCAGCAGCTTGCGGGTACTAAATGAAAAACTGTTTTTT,CASSLRVLNEKLFF
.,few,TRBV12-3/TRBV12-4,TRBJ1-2,TGTGCCAGCAGTTTACAGGGCTTCGTCTATGGCTACACCTTC,CASSLQGFVYGYTF
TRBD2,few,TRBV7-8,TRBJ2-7,TGTGCCAGCTGCCCCACTAGCGGGGATTCCTACGAGCAGTACTTC,CASCPTSGDSYEQYF
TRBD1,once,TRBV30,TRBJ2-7,TGTGCCTGGAGTGTAATGACAGGGTCCTACGAGCAGTACTTC,CAWSVMTGSYEQYF
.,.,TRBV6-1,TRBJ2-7,TGTGCCAGCAGGACTGACCGGATCTCCTACGAGCAGTACTTC,CASRTDRISYEQYF
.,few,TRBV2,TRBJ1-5,TGTGCCACCCGGCGGGAGGACAATCAGCCCCAGCATTTT,CATRREDNQPQHF
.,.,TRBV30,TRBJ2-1,TGTGCCTGGAGTGTACGATTAATCTACAATGAGCAGTTCTTC,CAWSVRLIYNEQFF
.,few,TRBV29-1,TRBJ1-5,TGCCCGGCGGGACGATCACCTAGGGAACCTCAGCCCCAGCATTTT,CPAGRSPREPQPQHF
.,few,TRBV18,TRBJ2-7,TGTGCCAGCTCACCACACCCACAGTTCGAGCAGTACTTC,CASSPHPQFEQYF
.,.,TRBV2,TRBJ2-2,TGTGCCAGCTTCCGGGGGTCTGGCACCGGGGAGCTGTTTTTT,CASFRGSGTGELFF
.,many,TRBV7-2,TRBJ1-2,TGTGCCAGCAGCTTAGCGATCGACACGGGGAGCTACACCTTC,CASSLAIDTGSYTF
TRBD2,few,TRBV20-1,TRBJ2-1,TGCAGTGCTAAGGACGTCGGGGCGGGAGGGAGTGAGCAGTTCTTC,CSAKDVGAGGSEQFF
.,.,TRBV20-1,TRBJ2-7,TGCAGTGCCCTCGGATACGAGCAGTACTTC,CSALGYEQYF